The 27 T cell receptor beta chains listed next were all sequenced from one sample in a study of cytotoxic CD8 clonotypes in ibrutinib-treated CLL. The protocol was immunoSEQ multiplex PCR, while the TCRdb copy is restricted to in-frame clones and leaves out a portion. The sample shows 130,000 to 150,000 clones, about 80% of them seen only once. The material was PBMCs, obtained after 12 months of ibrutinib treatment. The receptors originated from a human donor with chronic lymphocytic leukemia.

The chain employs TRBV9 and TRBJ2-1, with D tentatively TRBD1 (7 bases). This CDR3 contains 15 residues. With 3 bases removed from V and 8 bases from J, the gap between germline ends came to 18 bases. CDR1 is SGDLS, CDR2 YYNGEE, per germline. CDR3 loop: CASSAVRGTVHEQFF. The CDR3 region has the DNA TGTGCCAGCAGCGCCGTACGGGGGACAGTCCATGAGCAGTTCTTC.

This clone has a handful of counts. The chain combines TRBV28 with TRBJ2-7; a weak D match, TRBD1 (6 bases). This CDR3 region has 15 residues. In germline, CDR1 is MDHEN, CDR2 SYDVKM. Trimming removed 5 bases from V and 6 bases from J, with 20 bases in between. For the CDR3, the DNA is TGTGCCAGCAGTACGACAGGCCTCCTACTCGGCGAGCAGTACTTC. Residues: CASSTTGLLLGEQYF. Full variable domain (remainder filled in from reference TRBV28 and TRBJ2-7): DVKVTQSSRYLVKRTGEKVFLECVQDMDHENMFWYRQDPGLGLRLIYFSYDVKMKEKGDIPEGYSVSREKKERFSLILESASTNQTSMYLCASSTTGLLLGEQYFGPGTRLTVT.

This clone was detected a few times. The V gene is TRBV28, the J gene TRBJ1-5, with 8 bases matching TRBD1. Losses at the gene ends were 10 bases for V and 3 bases for J; bases not matched to a gene: 11. The CDR3 contains 15 residues. Germline V gives CDR1 MDHEN, CDR2 SYDVKM. The CDR3 nucleotides are TGTGCCACCCGAACCGGACAGGGCAACAATCAGCCCCAGCATTTT. This sequence encodes CATRTGQGNNQPQHF. Drawing the rest from reference TRBV28 and TRBJ1-5, the complete variable domain is DVKVTQSSRYLVKRTGEKVFLECVQDMDHENMFWYRQDPGLGLRLIYFSYDVKMKEKGDIPEGYSVSREKKERFSLILESASTNQTSMYLCATRTGQGNNQPQHFGDGTRLSIL.

This clone has a handful of counts. The rearrangement links TRBV30 to TRBJ1-2; D gene unclear. With 5 bases removed from V and 6 bases from J, the gap between germline ends came to 13 bases. CDR1 and CDR2 from the germline V gene are GTSNPN and SVGIG (reference sequence). The CDR3 sequence is 12 residues long. Here the CDR3 reads CAWDTYGDGYTF. DNA of the CDR3: TGTGCCTGGGACACTTATGGAGATGGCTACACCTTC.

The rearrangement joins TRBV9 to TRBJ2-3; 8 bases are a match to TRBD2. CDR3 length: 15 residues. The germline V gene has CDR1 SGDLS and CDR2 YYNGEE. After removal of 2 bases from V and 6 bases from J, the junction contained 8 bases not matched to a gene. CDR3 DNA sequence: TGTGCCAGCAGCGTGATAGCGGGAACCCTCGATACGCAGTATTTT. This translates into CASSVIAGTLDTQYF.

Remarks on this clone: The junction shows a germline mismatch at one end, possibly a read error. The J gene is TRBJ2-7, the V gene TRBV7-7; tentative D call: TRBD2 (6 bases). The CDR3 consists of 13 residues. Germline V gene lookup returns CDR1 SSHAT and CDR2 FNYEAQ (reference sequence). The CDR3 protein is CASSLLASYEQYF. For the CDR3, the DNA is TGTGCTAGCAGCTTACTAGCATCCTACGAGCAGTACTTC.

The chain recombines TRBV27 with TRBJ2-3; D is perhaps TRBD2 (5 bases). In germline, CDR1 is MNHEY, CDR2 SMNVEV (reference sequence). This CDR3 is built from 16 residues. Deletions cut 4 bases from V and 6 bases from J, with 20 bases between. The CDR3 nucleotides are TGTGCCAGCAGTTCCGAGACAAGACCAACGGGGGATACGCAGTATTTT. Translated, it gives CASSSETRPTGDTQYF.

The chain is built from TRBV7-2 and TRBJ2-5; D unclear. The CDR3 totals 16 residues. The V end lost 5 bases, the J end lost 1 base, and 17 bases lay between the germline ends. CDR1 SGHTA and CDR2 FQGNSA come from the germline V gene. The CDR3 sequence is CASSVQSRHPQETQYF. In DNA form, the CDR3 reads TGTGCCAGCAGCGTACAGTCCCGGCACCCCCAAGAGACCCAGTACTTC.

V and J are TRBV5-1 and TRBJ1-1; 8 nucleotides line up with TRBD1. The ends lost 0 bases at V and 4 bases at J; junction bases unmatched: 8. The germline gives CDR1 SGHRS, CDR2 YFSETQ. This CDR3 comprises 16 residues. The CDR3 DNA reads TGCGCCAGCAGCTTGGGGTTCAGGGGGCTGGGCACTGAAGCTTTCTTT. Amino acid sequence: CASSLGFRGLGTEAFF. Full variable domain (outside the CDR3, taken from reference TRBV5-1 and TRBJ1-1): KAGVTQTPRYLIKTRGQQVTLSCSPISGHRSVSWYQQTPGQGLQFLFEYFSETQRNKGNFPGRFSGRQFSNSRSEMNVSTLELGDSALYLCASSLGFRGLGTEAFFGQGTRLTVV.

The chain joins TRBV15 to TRBJ2-5; D remains unclear. Germline V CDR1 and CDR2: LNHNV, YYDKDF (reference sequence). The CDR3 loop spans 15 amino acids. The V end lost 0 bases, the J end lost 8 bases, and 16 bases lay between the germline ends. The CDR3 is CATSRDPEGVDTQYF. CDR3 sequence (DNA): TGTGCCACCAGCAGAGATCCAGAAGGTGTAGATACCCAGTACTTC.

The chain couples TRBV6-5 to TRBJ2-3; no definite D call. CDR1 MNHEY and CDR2 SVGAGI come from the germline V gene. The ends were cut back, 5 bases at V and 2 bases at J, with 8 bases in the middle. This CDR3 contains 13 residues. The CDR3 region has the DNA TGTGCCAGCAGTGAAGGATTCACAGATACGCAGTATTTT. This encodes CASSEGFTDTQYF.

The V call is TRBV21-1, the J call TRBJ1-2; the table calls TRBD1, which could not be checked here. TRBV21-1 is flagged as a pseudogene. The CDR3 spans 20 residues. The CDR3 nucleotides read TGTGCCAGCAGCAAAGTATTCTGTGGTTCCCTGGACAGGGTTGGTGATGGCTACACCTTC. It codes for CASSKVFCGSLDRVGDGYTF.

This chain joins TRBV7-2 and TRBJ2-7; TRBD2 matches at 7 bases. This CDR3 is built from 15 residues. Per germline, CDR1 SGHTA and CDR2 FQGNSA. V shed 4 bases, J shed 3 bases, and the junction held 9 bases outside the gene matches. The CDR3 region has the DNA TGTGCCAGCAGCTGGGCTAGCGGAGGAAGCTACGAGCAGTACTTC. Amino acids: CASSWASGGSYEQYF.

The chain is built from TRBV4-2 and TRBJ1-2, with 7 bases matching TRBD1. Trimming cost V 4 bases and J 6 bases; bases outside gene matches: 17. CDR1 is LGHNA and CDR2 is YNFKEQ in the germline V gene. The CDR3 consists of 17 residues. This CDR3 reads CASSRETEGGRFDGYTF. The CDR3 nucleotides are TGTGCCAGCAGCCGAGAGACGGAAGGGGGCCGGTTCGATGGCTACACCTTC.

This clone has a handful of counts. The chain couples TRBV2 to TRBJ1-2, with 7 bases aligning to TRBD1. CDR1 is SNHLY, CDR2 FYNNEI, per germline. The CDR3 runs 14 residues. V shed 1 base and J 5 bases; nucleotides not matched to a gene: 4. The CDR3: CASSEDRGRYGYTF. CDR3 in DNA: TGTGCCAGCAGTGAAGACAGGGGAAGGTATGGCTACACCTTC.

The chain joins TRBV7-2 to TRBJ2-1; no reliable D call. Germline V gene lookup returns CDR1 SGHTA and CDR2 FQGNSA. V was clipped by 2 bases and J by 9 bases, with 5 bases between them. This CDR3 spans 11 amino acids. The CDR3 here is CASSLYTEQFF. In nucleotides, the CDR3 is TGTGCCAGCAGCTTATATACTGAGCAGTTCTTC.

The chain recombines TRBV21-1 with TRBJ2-7; the DNA was not compared with TRBD2, the D call given in the table. TRBV21-1 is noted as a pseudogene. The CDR3 is 17 residues long. CDR3 in amino acids: CASSKPHAGTHTYEQYF. In DNA, the CDR3 is TGTGCCAGCAGCAAACCCCACGCCGGGACTCATACCTACGAGCAGTACTTC.

This clone occurred a few times. The rearrangement joins TRBV6-5 to TRBJ1-2; D might be TRBD1 (5 bases). CDR3 length equals 14 residues. The V gene's germline CDR1 is MNHEY and CDR2 SVGAGI. V was shortened by 6 bases and J by 8 bases, with 19 bases between the two germline ends. The CDR3 DNA sequence: TGTGCCAGCAGGCCGCCCGGCAGGGATTGGGGCTACACCTTC. This encodes CASRPPGRDWGYTF.

The genes are TRBV28 and TRBJ2-7; 9 bases line up with TRBD2. J lost 3 bases, V lost 7 bases, and 7 bases had no gene match. The germline gives CDR1 MDHEN, CDR2 SYDVKM. The CDR3 has 14 amino acids. The CDR3, as DNA: TGTGCCAGCAATGCGGCTAGCGGGATCTACGAGCAGTACTTC. Protein product: CASNAASGIYEQYF.

J is TRBJ1-3 and V is TRBV7-8, with D hard to call. Trimming cost V 4 bases and J 8 bases, with 18 bases left between them. The CDR3 has 15 residues. In germline, CDR1 is SGHVS, CDR2 FQNEAQ. Here the CDR3 DNA reads TGTGCCAGCAGCTCCGACGGGGTGTTTTTGGACACCATATATTTT. Protein: CASSSDGVFLDTIYF.

This chain connects TRBV4-1 to TRBJ2-2; no clear D gene. This CDR3 comprises 15 residues. V was cut by 5 bases and J by 4 bases, with 14 bases left in between. Germline CDR1 and CDR2: MGHRA and YSYEKL. The CDR3 region is CASSTEALATGELFF. The CDR3 bases are TGCGCCAGCAGCACAGAGGCCTTAGCCACCGGGGAGCTGTTTTTT.

V and J are TRBV18 and TRBJ1-1; D gene ambiguous. Trimming took off 2 bases at V and 2 bases at J, with 9 bases between the two ends. The CDR3 is 14 residues long. Germline CDR1 reads KGHSH; CDR2 reads LQKENI. The DNA of the CDR3 is TGTGCCAGCTCACCAGGCAGAGCAAACACTGAAGCTTTCTTT. It translates to CASSPGRANTEAFF.

The genes are TRBV7-6 and TRBJ2-5; 7 bases line up with TRBD1. The CDR3 is made up of 15 amino acids. CDR1 is SGHVS and CDR2 is FNYEAQ in the germline V gene. The trim removed 0 bases at V and 4 bases at J, leaving 5 bases unmatched. The CDR3 DNA reads TGTGCCAGCAGCTTAGCGACAGGGTCGGGAGAGACCCAGTACTTC. This encodes CASSLATGSGETQYF.

The CDR3 region is CASSLGRGAFF. CDR3 in DNA: TGTGCCAGCAGCTTAGGGAGGGGAGCTTTCTTT. The chain couples TRBV7-2 to TRBJ1-1; tentatively, D is TRBD1 (5 bases). The germline V gene has CDR1 SGHTA and CDR2 FQGNSA. The CDR3 covers 11 residues. V lost 1 base and J lost 10, with 7 bases in between.

The rearrangement links TRBV11-2 to TRBJ2-5; the match to TRBD2 covers 7 bases. The CDR3 has 19 residues. V shed 1 base and J 0 bases; nucleotides not matched to a gene: 14. The V gene's germline CDR1 is SGHAT and CDR2 FQNNGV. CDR3 DNA sequence: TGTGCCAGCAGCTTAGCCTTGCGGGGGTGGGACTACCACCAAGAGACCCAGTACTTC. This gives the protein CASSLALRGWDYHQETQYF.

The chain carries TRBV29-1 and TRBJ2-5; a possible D gene is TRBD2 (6 bases). Germline V lookup: CDR1 SQVTM, CDR2 ANQGSEA. The CDR3 has 13 amino acids. Between the trimmed V and J ends, which lost 6 bases and 2 bases, there was a span of 13 bases. CDR3 sequence (DNA): TGCAGCGTGGAGGGTACTGAACAAGAGACCCAGTACTTC. Its translation is CSVEGTEQETQYF. The entire variable domain, with the rest obtained from reference TRBV29-1 and TRBJ2-5, is as follows: SAVISQKPSRDICQRGTSLTIQCQVDSQVTMMFWYRQQPGQSLTLIATANQGSEATYESGFVIDKFPISRPNLTFSTLTVSNMSPEDSSIYLCSVEGTEQETQYFGPGTRLLVL.

This chain uses TRBV15 with TRBJ2-5; D remains unclear. V shed 1 base and J shed 5 bases, with 8 bases lying between them. CDR1 is LNHNV, CDR2 YYDKDF, per germline (reference sequence). This CDR3 has 13 residues. CDR3 sequence (DNA): TGTGCCACCAGCAGAGGGGCCGTGGAGACCCAGTACTTC. Residues: CATSRGAVETQYF.